This T cell receptor (beta chain) was sequenced during a study of shared clonotypes between healthy human individuals. This CDR3 comprises 13 residues. V trimming: 2 bases; J trimming: 8 bases; junction bases outside the gene matches: 2. The germline V gene encodes CDR1 MNHEY and CDR2 SVGAGI. Data came from immunoSEQ multiplex PCR; TCRdb stores just in-frame clones and leaves some out. The data contain about 1.1 million clones, 60% to 80% of them singletons. The sequence was obtained from a man between 18 and 29 years old in good health. Some clones in this sample may be carry-over from other donors' samples. Sequenced material: memory CD4+ T cells from PBMCs. Sample subset: CD45RA-negative fraction. The chain combines TRBV6-5 with TRBJ2-5; 10 bases are a match to TRBD2. The CDR3 nucleotides are TGTGCCAGCAGTTACGGACTAGCGGCAACCCAGTACTTC. Translation: CASSYGLAATQYF.